This T cell receptor beta chain derives from a study of cytomegalovirus exposure and HLA in healthy donors. Turning to this clone: Its antigen is as yet unknown.

Study observations and caveats: With high specificity and sensitivity, the classifier reportedly diagnosed cytomegalovirus status. In terms of immune exposure information, only CMV serostatus was available. Highly shared sequence variants in one cluster were likely a sequencing artifact. In a later analysis, TCR beta V- and J-gene trimming was associated with a missense DCLRE1C variant.

CDR1 is SGHTA and CDR2 is FQGTGA in the germline V gene. This CDR3 has 16 amino acids. V shed 5 bases, J shed 1 base, and the junction held 8 bases outside the gene matches. A multiplex PCR was run with 60 Vbeta primers and 13 Jbeta primers. Clones were read by immunoSEQ multiplex PCR, and TCRdb kept only the in-frame ones, dropping some. The sample records some 160,000 clones, roughly 85% being singletons. V gene TRBV7-3 combines with J gene TRBJ2-3; the match to TRBD2 covers 8 bases. The sequence derives from a woman in her forties in good health and CMV-seronegative. Sequences were obtained from PBMCs. This CDR3 reads CASSRQAGVGTDTQYF. In DNA form, the CDR3 reads TGTGCCAGCAGCCGACAAGCGGGAGTGGGCACAGATACGCAGTATTTT. The whole variable domain, filled in from reference TRBV7-3 and TRBJ2-3, reads GAGVSQTPSNKVTEKGKYVELRCDPISGHTALYWYRQSLGQGPEFLIYFQGTGAADDSGLPNDRFFAVRPEGSVSTLKIQRTERGDSAVYLCASSRQAGVGTDTQYFGPGTRLTVL.